Below, 14 T cell receptor beta chains from the same sample are listed, as sequenced in a study of blood T cell repertoires in COVID-19. Profiled with immunoSEQ multiplex PCR; TCRdb holds only in-frame clones, not every one. Among about 160,000 clones, approximately 86% were seen once, and the ten largest hold over 3.5%. Specimen: peripheral blood. These receptors were collected from a woman in her sixties with active or convalescent COVID-19.

The chain combines TRBV11-2 with TRBJ2-7; D unresolved. CDR3 length: 14 residues. Germline CDR1 and CDR2: SGHAT and FQNNGV. The ends were cut back, 3 bases at V and 0 bases at J, with 9 bases in the middle. CDR3 sequence (DNA): TGTGCCAGCAGCTTCACCAGTTCCTCCTACGAGCAGTACTTC. This translates into CASSFTSSSYEQYF.

In the case of this clone: One end of the junction is discordant with germline, which a read error may explain. The rearrangement uses TRBV7-7 and TRBJ2-5; tentatively, D is TRBD2 (7 bases). There are 15 residues in the CDR3. Germline V gene sequence: CDR1 SSHAT, CDR2 FNYEAQ (reference sequence). The CDR3 here is CASSSVGAGVPTQYF. CDR3 DNA: TGTGCTAGCAGCAGCGTGGGGGCGGGGGTACCGACCCAGTACTTC.

The chain employs TRBV7-2 and TRBJ1-6, with D tentatively TRBD1 (6 bases). V lost 5 bases and J 7 bases, leaving 15 bases between the germline ends. CDR1 and CDR2 from the germline V gene are SGHTA and FQGNSA. The length of the CDR3 is 15 residues. CDR3 region: CASSTLNRENSPLHF. In nucleotides, the CDR3 is TGTGCCAGCAGCACCCTAAACAGGGAAAATTCACCCCTCCACTTT.

This sequence joins TRBV11-2 and TRBJ2-5, with D possibly matching TRBD1 (6 bases). The CDR3 length is 14 residues. The V end was cut by 5 bases, the J end by 5 bases, with 15 bases between. Germline values: CDR1 SGHAT, CDR2 FQNNGV. The DNA of the CDR3 is TGTGCCAGCAGCGCTACAGGGATCGGGGAGACCCAGTACTTC. It yields the protein CASSATGIGETQYF.

The rearrangement joins TRBV19 to TRBJ1-2; 8 nucleotides agree with TRBD1. This CDR3 comprises 15 residues. After removal of 3 bases from V and 8 bases from J, the junction contained 11 bases not matched to a gene. Germline V gene lookup returns CDR1 LNHDA and CDR2 SQIVND (reference sequence). The CDR3: CASSMRETGGYGYTF. The CDR3 bases are TGTGCCAGTAGTATGCGGGAAACAGGGGGGTACGGCTACACCTTC.

This clone has only a few counts. The chain combines TRBV19 with TRBJ1-5; 9 bases are shared with TRBD1. Germline V gives CDR1 LNHDA, CDR2 SQIVND (reference sequence). V shed 5 bases and J 10 bases; nucleotides not matched to a gene: 6. This CDR3 region has 13 residues. The CDR3 protein is CASSGTGPRPQHF. The CDR3, as DNA: TGTGCCAGTAGTGGGACAGGGCCCCGACCCCAGCATTTT.

This rearrangement joins TRBV11-1 to TRBJ1-2, with 9 bases fitting TRBD1. Per the germline V gene, CDR1 is SGHAT and CDR2 is FQDESV (reference sequence). The CDR3 consists of 14 residues. The junction had 9 bases not matched to a gene; V was cut back by 5 bases and J by 8 bases. Here the CDR3 reads CASSLGQGPAGYTF. CDR3 coding DNA: TGTGCCAGCAGCCTGGGACAGGGTCCCGCCGGCTACACCTTC.

This clone was counted a few times. J is TRBJ2-5 and V is TRBV5-1, with D possibly TRBD2 on 7 matching bases. The CDR3 contains 16 residues. Between the trimmed V and J ends, which lost 0 bases and 4 bases, there was a span of 16 bases. Germline V gene sequence: CDR1 SGHRS, CDR2 YFSETQ. CDR3 amino acids: CASSLAGGLGGETQYF. The CDR3 nucleotides read TGCGCCAGCAGCTTGGCCGGAGGACTAGGGGGAGAGACCCAGTACTTC.

The chain links TRBV18 to TRBJ1-5; D remains unclear. The germline V and J ends were trimmed by 6 bases and 2 bases, with 8 bases remaining between them. Germline V lookup: CDR1 KGHSH, CDR2 LQKENI. The CDR3 covers 13 residues. The CDR3 is CASSSGRNQPQHF. In DNA form, the CDR3 reads TGTGCCAGCTCCTCGGGTCGCAATCAGCCCCAGCATTTT.

The chain combines TRBV10-2 with TRBJ2-7, with D possibly being TRBD1 (5 bases). Germline CDR1 reads WSHSY; CDR2 reads SAAADI. The CDR3 is 14 residues long. The ends were cut back, 3 bases at V and 4 bases at J, with 13 bases in the middle. The CDR3 bases are TGCGCCAGCAGTGAAGCGCAGGGATGGTACGAGCAGTACTTC. This sequence encodes CASSEAQGWYEQYF.

This clone has only one observation. The genes are TRBV10-2 and TRBJ2-7; TRBD2 aligns across 11 bases. The CDR3 spans 14 residues. In germline, CDR1 is WSHSY, CDR2 SAAADI. Trimming took 4 bases from V and 5 from J; bases not matched to a gene: 4. The CDR3 region is CASSVGLAANEQYF. In nucleotides, the CDR3 is TGCGCCAGCAGTGTGGGACTAGCGGCCAACGAGCAGTACTTC.

The chain combines TRBV19 with TRBJ1-2; tentative D call: TRBD1 (6 bases). Germline CDR1 LNHDA, CDR2 SQIVND (reference sequence). The CDR3 spans 14 residues. V was trimmed by 6 bases and J by 4 bases, leaving 15 bases between them. CDR3 in amino acids: CASRLGGPIYGYTF. In nucleotides, the CDR3 is TGTGCCAGTAGGTTAGGGGGACCAATCTATGGCTACACCTTC.

The V and J genes are TRBV19 and TRBJ2-5, with TRBD2 identical over 8 bases. Germline trimming cut 7 bases from V and 3 bases from J; bases unmatched to any gene: 7. The CDR3 sequence is 14 residues long. The germline CDR1 and CDR2 sequences are LNHDA and SQIVND (reference sequence). The CDR3, as DNA: TGTGCCAGTAACCCCACAGCGGGGGAAGAGACCCAGTACTTC. Translation gives CASNPTAGEETQYF.

CDR3 region: CASSDSRGNTQYF. CDR3 in DNA: TGTGCCAGCAGTGACTCACGGGGGAATACGCAGTATTTT. The chain carries TRBV6-4 and TRBJ2-3, with a weak D call TRBD2 (6 bases). The germline V gene has CDR1 MRHNA and CDR2 SNTAGT. V lost 0 bases to trimming and J lost 7 bases, with 8 bases between them. This CDR3 has 13 residues.